This passage covers 11 T cell receptor beta chains from one sample sequenced in a study of tissue T cells after allogeneic stem cell transplantation. TCRdb's copy holds only in-frame clones and misses some; the assay was immunoSEQ multiplex PCR. The sample yields more than 20,000 clones, 55% to 80% seen once. Sequenced: spleen. The source is a female BALB/c mouse in good health. For this strain, the MHC haplotype corresponds to H2-d.

In regard to this clone: Gene names are the mouse ones. The read ends 1 residue shy of where the CDR3 ends; the end is completed using the germline J gene. This chain links TRBV29 with TRBJ2-2, with 10 bases lining up with TRBD2. Germline assignment: CDR1 MSHET and CDR2 SYDVDS. This CDR3 has 14 residues. The V gene end was trimmed by 3 bases and the J gene end by 5 bases; junction bases not matched to a gene: 0. Partial CDR3 DNA: TGTGCTAGCAGTTTGACTGGGGGGACCGGGCAGCTCTAC. Its protein product is CASSLTGGTGQLY. The entire CDR3 protein reads CASSLTGGTGQLYF.

Notes on this clone: The genes and germline here are from mouse. The read gets to within 1 residue of the CDR3 end, and the germline J gene fills in the rest. V and J are TRBV13-1 and TRBJ1-2; D is undetermined. The germline gives CDR1 NSHNY, CDR2 SYGAGN. V shed 5 bases and J shed 0 bases, with 8 bases lying between them. The CDR3 covers 13 residues. The DNA read from the CDR3 is TGTGCCAGCAGACACGACACAAACTCCGACTACACC. It codes for CASRHDTNSDYT. From start to end, the CDR3 is CASRHDTNSDYTF.

This clone was counted between two and nine times. Gene and germline names: mouse. This CDR3 is CASSLHSYEQYF. The CDR3 bases that were read are TGTGCCAGCAGTTTACACTCCTATGAACAGTAC. The genes are TRBV14 and TRBJ2-7; D unresolved. The CDR3 end lies 1 residue beyond the end of the read and is filled in from the germline J gene. CDR3 length equals 12 residues. Looked up from germline, CDR1 is SGHDT and CDR2 is FRDEAV. Deletions cut 2 bases from V and 0 bases from J, with 3 bases between.

For this clone: These gene names are mouse names. The CDR3 bases that were read are TGTGCTAGCAGTTTTCTGGGGGGAGATGCTGAGCAGTTC. Its protein product is CASSFLGGDAEQF. The whole CDR3 protein reads CASSFLGGDAEQFF. This rearrangement joins TRBV29 to TRBJ2-1, with 8 bases identical to TRBD2. With the read ending 1 residue before the CDR3 end, the germline J gene is used to fill in that end. After removal of 3 bases from V and 5 bases from J, the junction contained 3 bases not matched to a gene. Germline V gives CDR1 MSHET, CDR2 SYDVDS. This CDR3 comprises 14 residues.

There are a few counts of this clone. All gene names here are mouse names. The read ends 1 residue early relative to the CDR3; the germline J gene fills the gap. This chain links TRBV20 with TRBJ1-5; TRBD1 matches at 9 bases. Germline V CDR1 and CDR2: GFQATS, STVNSAI. The CDR3 spans 13 residues. The junction had 1 base not matched to a gene; V was cut back by 2 bases and J by 5 bases. The CDR3 is CGARRDRDQAPLF. CDR3 DNA (partial): TGTGGTGCTAGGAGGGACAGGGACCAGGCTCCGCTT.

With regard to this clone: Gene labels here are mouse ones. The CDR3 end lies 1 residue beyond the end of the read and is filled in from the germline J gene. The chain is built from TRBV14 and TRBJ2-1, with TRBD1 as a possible D gene (6 bases). Germline CDR1 SGHDT, CDR2 FRDEAV. This CDR3 has 14 amino acids. V lost 4 bases and J 7 bases, leaving 15 bases between the germline ends. CDR3 DNA (partial): TGTGCCAGCAGTCTAACAGGGTTGTGGGCTGAGCAGTTC. It is translated as CASSLTGLWAEQF. The whole CDR3 is CASSLTGLWAEQFF.

Remarks on this clone: Gene names follow the mouse nomenclature. The CDR3 extends 1 residue past the end of the read, so its final part is completed from the germline J gene. The chain employs TRBV13-3 and TRBJ2-5, with a possible D match to TRBD1 (6 bases). The CDR3 runs to 14 residues. Between the trimmed V and J ends, which lost 5 bases and 0 bases, there was a span of 10 bases. The germline V gene has CDR1 NNHDY and CDR2 SYVADS. CDR3 in amino acids: CASRRDNNQDTQYF. The sequenced part of the CDR3 DNA is TGTGCCAGCAGAAGGGACAATAACCAAGACACCCAGTAC.

Notes on this clone: Gene names and germline refer to mouse. The CDR3 is cut off 1 residue early in the read; its end comes from the germline J gene. V gene TRBV29 combines with J gene TRBJ2-2, with TRBD1 matching over 10 bases. V shed 8 bases and J 4 bases; nucleotides not matched to a gene: 4. Germline CDR1 is MSHET and CDR2 is SYDVDS. The CDR3 is 14 residues long. The sequenced part of the CDR3 DNA is TGTGCTAGCTGGGACAGGGGAAGCACCGGGCAGCTCTAC. This gives the protein CASWDRGSTGQLY. The whole CDR3 protein is CASWDRGSTGQLYF.

In regard to this clone: Genes and germline are mouse. The CDR3 goes on 1 residue after the read ends, and that part is filled in from the germline J gene. The chain uses TRBV13-2 and TRBJ2-4; TRBD1 matches at 10 bases. This CDR3 contains 15 residues. Germline lookup yields CDR1 NNHNN and CDR2 SYGAGS (reference sequence). The junction had 2 bases not matched to a gene; V was cut back by 4 bases and J by 0 bases. The CDR3 loop is CASGRQGASQNTLYF. The CDR3 DNA, read in part, is TGTGCCAGCGGTCGACAGGGGGCTAGTCAAAACACCTTGTAC.

For this clone: These gene names are mouse names. The CDR3 end falls 1 residue outside the read, so it is completed with the germline J gene. The chain recombines TRBV31 with TRBJ2-1, with D hard to call. CDR3 length: 13 residues. Germline CDR1 GKSSPN, CDR2 SITVG. V lost 0 bases to trimming and J lost 4 bases, with 7 bases between them. The sequenced CDR3 bases are TGTGCCTGGAGTCTAGGCCTTTATGCTGAGCAGTTC. It codes for CAWSLGLYAEQF. The complete CDR3 reads CAWSLGLYAEQFF.

A word on this clone: The listed genes are named as in mouse. The read terminates 1 residue before the CDR3 end, so the remaining end is supplied by the germline J gene. The chain has TRBV20 and TRBJ2-2; 7 nucleotides align to TRBD1. CDR1 is GFQATS, CDR2 STVNSAI, per germline. J was trimmed by 2 bases and V by 4 bases; bases with no gene match: 4. This CDR3 comprises 14 residues. CDR3 protein: CGAIQGDNTGQLYF. The sequenced part of the CDR3 DNA is TGTGGTGCTATTCAGGGGGATAACACCGGGCAGCTCTAC.